These 8 T cell receptor beta chains originate from one sample sequenced in a study of T cell changes during pregnancy in multiple sclerosis. The repertoire was sequenced with immunoSEQ multiplex PCR; TCRdb's copy has only in-frame clones and lacks some. The data hold over 45,000 clones, with about 90% observed a single time. Sequencing was performed on peripheral blood, taken in the first trimester of pregnancy. These receptors were obtained from a female donor with multiple sclerosis, enrolled in a pregnancy study.

The chain employs TRBV9 and TRBJ2-5, with D possibly matching TRBD2 (6 bases). Germline values: CDR1 SGDLS, CDR2 YYNGEE. V lost 0 bases, J lost 5 bases, and 17 bases lay in between. The CDR3 consists of 16 residues. CDR3 loop: CASSVGGGGNGETQYF. CDR3 coding DNA: TGTGCCAGCAGCGTAGGGGGCGGAGGGAACGGGGAGACCCAGTACTTC.

The V call is TRBV6-6, the J call TRBJ2-2, with TRBD1 as a possible D gene (6 bases). Germline values: CDR1 MNHNY, CDR2 SVGAGI (reference sequence). The V end was cut by 7 bases, the J end by 6 bases, with 12 bases between. The CDR3 totals 13 residues. In nucleotides, the CDR3 is TGTGCCAGCACCCCAGGGGACGCCGGGGAGCTGTTTTTT. Residues: CASTPGDAGELFF.

This clone was detected ten times or more. The V call is TRBV21-1, the J call TRBJ1-4; the D call TRBD1 from the table was never checked on the DNA. TRBV21-1 is an annotated pseudogene. The CDR3 length is 14 residues. For the CDR3, the DNA is TGTGCCAGCAGGATACAGGGGACTAATGAAAAACTGTTTTTT. Amino acids: CASRIQGTNEKLFF.

This chain uses TRBV7-3 with TRBJ1-1, with TRBD1 as a possible D gene (6 bases). Germline V lookup: CDR1 SGHTA, CDR2 FQGTGA. The CDR3 loop spans 13 amino acids. Deletions cut 5 bases from V and 10 bases from J, with 17 bases between. CDR3 amino acids: CASSEDSALAAFF. The CDR3 nucleotides are TGTGCCAGCAGCGAGGACAGCGCTTTGGCAGCTTTCTTT.

The V and J genes are TRBV7-9 and TRBJ1-2; D might be TRBD1 (5 bases). V lost 1 base to trimming and J lost 3 bases, with 12 bases between them. The CDR3 has 15 residues. Germline V CDR1 and CDR2: SEHNR, FQNEAQ (reference sequence). CDR3 sequence: CASSLGRAVDYGYTF. The CDR3 DNA sequence: TGTGCCAGCAGCTTAGGCAGGGCTGTTGACTATGGCTACACCTTC.

The rearrangement uses TRBV2 and TRBJ1-1; D gene unclear. The CDR3 consists of 13 residues. Trimming cost V 6 bases and J 11 bases, with 19 bases left between them. From germline, CDR1 is SNHLY and CDR2 FYNNEI. This CDR3 is CASSEEGGLEAFF. The CDR3 bases are TGTGCCAGCAGCGAGGAGGGAGGGTTGGAGGCTTTCTTT. The full variable domain, its missing parts supplied by reference TRBV2 and TRBJ1-1, is EPEVTQTPSHQVTQMGQEVILRCVPISNHLYFYWYRQILGQKVEFLVSFYNNEISEKSEIFDDQFSVERPDGSNFTLKIRSTKLEDSAMYFCASSEEGGLEAFFGQGTRLTVV.

The chain employs TRBV28 and TRBJ1-1; D perhaps matches TRBD1 (6 bases). Germline V CDR1 and CDR2: MDHEN, SYDVKM. Trimming left V 6 bases short and J 1 base short, with 9 bases between. CDR3 length equals 13 residues. CDR3 DNA sequence: TGTGCCAGCAGGCGACAGGAGAACACTGAAGCTTTCTTT. Its translation: CASRRQENTEAFF.

The sample holds a few counts of this clone. The V gene is TRBV5-1, the J gene TRBJ2-1; a weak D match, TRBD2 (7 bases). The CDR3 consists of 17 residues. Trimming shortened V by 0 bases and J by 1 base, and 14 bases separated the two germline ends. Looked up from germline, CDR1 is SGHRS and CDR2 is YFSETQ. The CDR3 DNA reads as TGCGCCAGCAGCTTGGGATCCGGGGGGCTTTCCTACAATGAGCAGTTCTTC. It specifies CASSLGSGGLSYNEQFF. The whole variable domain, filled in from reference TRBV5-1 and TRBJ2-1, reads KAGVTQTPRYLIKTRGQQVTLSCSPISGHRSVSWYQQTPGQGLQFLFEYFSETQRNKGNFPGRFSGRQFSNSRSEMNVSTLELGDSALYLCASSLGSGGLSYNEQFFGPGTRLTVL.